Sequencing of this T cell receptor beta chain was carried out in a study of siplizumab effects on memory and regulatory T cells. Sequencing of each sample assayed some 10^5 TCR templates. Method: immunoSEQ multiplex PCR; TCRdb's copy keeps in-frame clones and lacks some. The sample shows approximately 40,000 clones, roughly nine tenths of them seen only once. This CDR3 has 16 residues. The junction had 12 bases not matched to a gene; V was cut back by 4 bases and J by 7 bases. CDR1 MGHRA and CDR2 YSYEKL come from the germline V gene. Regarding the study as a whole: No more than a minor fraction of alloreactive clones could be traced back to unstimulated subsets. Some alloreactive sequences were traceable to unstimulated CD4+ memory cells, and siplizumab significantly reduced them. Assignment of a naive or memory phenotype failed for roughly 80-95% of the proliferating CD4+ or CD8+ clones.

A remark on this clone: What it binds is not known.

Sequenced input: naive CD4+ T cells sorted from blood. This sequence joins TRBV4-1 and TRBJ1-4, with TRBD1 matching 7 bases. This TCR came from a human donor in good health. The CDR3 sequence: CASSRAGGGASEKLFF. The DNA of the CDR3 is TGCGCCAGCAGCCGCGCTGGAGGGGGCGCATCTGAAAAACTGTTTTTT.